The clone carrying this TCR beta chain has just one count. This entry comes from a study of shared clonotypes between healthy human individuals. Study overall: Per donor, three plates held CD4 naive cells, three held CD4 memory, two held CD8 naive and one held CD8 memory.

The CDR3 has 13 residues. Trimming took 4 bases from V and 12 from J, leaving 16 bases between them. The germline gives CDR1 MNHNY, CDR2 SVGAGI (reference sequence). The method was immunoSEQ multiplex PCR; TCRdb's version includes in-frame clones alone and lacks a portion of them. Of approximately 2.3 million clones listed, 93% are singletons. Sequencing was performed on naive CD4+ T cells from PBMCs. The sample's subset: CD45RA+ positively selected. The source is a man between 18 and 35 years old in good health. Some clones in this sample may be carry-over from other donors' samples. V is TRBV6-6 and J is TRBJ2-1; D remains unclear. Written as DNA, the CDR3 is TGTGCCAGCAGTTTCTCCGACGCCGCCGGGCAGTTCTTC. This sequence encodes CASSFSDAAGQFF.